This passage covers 26 T cell receptor beta chains from one sample sequenced in a study of neurological immune-mediated disorders. The time point: longitudinal time-point 1 (baseline). TCRdb processed the 5' RACE reads anew with MiXCR; each CDR3 protein has one entry. The repertoire holds tens of thousands of distinct CDR3 sequences, with approximately 11% as singletons. What was sequenced was PBMCs. The receptors stem from a woman in her thirties or forties in good health.

This clonotype has a count of ten or more. This chain uses TRBV6-6 with TRBJ1-6; D is ambiguous. CDR1 is MNHNY and CDR2 is SVGAGI in the germline V gene (reference sequence). CDR3 length: 15 residues. Trimming shortened V by 0 bases and J by 10 bases, and 13 bases separated the two germline ends. The CDR3 loop reads CASSYSSGEQSPLHF. In DNA form, the CDR3 reads TGTGCCAGCAGTTACTCGTCCGGGGAGCAATCACCCCTCCACTTT.

This clonotype appeared many times. This chain connects TRBV14 to TRBJ2-5, with D tentatively TRBD1 (6 bases). Germline V CDR1 and CDR2: SGHDN, FVKESK. Between the trimmed V and J ends, which lost 1 base and 5 bases, there was a span of 17 bases. The CDR3 sequence is 16 residues long. The CDR3 sequence: CASSQAPGTPGETQYF. Written as DNA, the CDR3 is TGTGCCAGCAGCCAAGCCCCCGGGACACCGGGGGAGACCCAGTACTTC.

As concerns this clonotype: Mismatch with germline at one junction end may stem from a read error. The gene calls are TRBV12-3 or TRBV12-4 and TRBJ2-7; TRBD2 matches at 13 bases. The CDR3 is 12 residues long. This chain's CDR3 is CASSLAGLAGNF. The DNA of the CDR3 is TGTGCCAGCAGTTTAGCGGGACTAGCGGGGAACTTC.

This clonotype was detected many times. The genes are TRBV14 and TRBJ1-6; a possible D gene is TRBD1 (6 bases). Germline V gene data show CDR1 as SGHDN and CDR2 as FVKESK. This CDR3 comprises 13 residues. V gave up 6 bases and J gave up 8 bases, with 11 bases separating them. CDR3 sequence reads: CASSTGLYSPLHF. The CDR3 DNA follows: TGTGCCAGCAGTACAGGGCTATATTCACCCCTCCACTTT.

This chain connects TRBV5-5 to TRBJ1-4; D perhaps matches TRBD1 (6 bases). Trimming cost V 1 base and J 11 bases, with 12 bases left between them. Germline CDR1 reads SGHKS; CDR2 reads YYEKEE (reference sequence). This CDR3 spans 13 amino acids. CDR3 protein: CASSLMGGQKLFF. CDR3 nucleotides: TGTGCCAGCAGCTTGATGGGGGGGCAGAAACTGTTTTTT.

This clonotype was recorded many times. The V call is TRBV20-1, the J call TRBJ2-4; 9 bases fit TRBD2. Germline V lookup: CDR1 DFQATT, CDR2 SNEGSKA (reference sequence). This CDR3 is 18 amino acids long. V shed 0 bases, J shed 0 bases, and the junction held 9 bases outside the gene matches. CDR3 amino acids: CSARDFWRGGVAKNIQYF. In DNA, the CDR3 is TGCAGTGCTAGAGATTTTTGGCGGGGGGGCGTAGCCAAAAACATTCAGTACTTC.

This clonotype was seen many times. The chain joins TRBV29-1 to TRBJ1-4; D is ambiguous. Deletions cut 6 bases from V and 5 bases from J, with 10 bases between. The CDR3 totals 12 residues. Germline V gene sequence: CDR1 SQVTM, CDR2 ANQGSEA. The CDR3 nucleotides are TGCAGCGTGGCGGGAGGGAATGAAAAACTGTTTTTT. It specifies CSVAGGNEKLFF.

The chain joins TRBV12-3 or TRBV12-4 to TRBJ1-1; D is possibly TRBD1 (5 bases). This CDR3 has 16 amino acids. The V end lost 2 bases, the J end lost 3 bases, and 16 bases lay between the germline ends. The CDR3 nucleotides read TGTGCCAGCAGTTTAAGTTACGGGGAAGGGGACACTGAAGCTTTCTTT. Amino acid sequence: CASSLSYGEGDTEAFF.

This clonotype was seen many times. The V and J genes are TRBV5-5 and TRBJ1-1; D unclear. CDR3 length equals 14 residues. Germline lookup yields CDR1 SGHKS and CDR2 YYEKEE (reference sequence). Trimming removed 4 bases from V and 6 bases from J, with 16 bases in between. The CDR3 region is CASSLEVGRAEAFF. CDR3 in DNA: TGTGCCAGCAGCCTGGAAGTCGGACGGGCTGAAGCTTTCTTT.

The chain couples TRBV6-2 or TRBV6-3 to TRBJ1-6, with D hard to call. V gave up 1 base and J gave up 6 bases, with 10 bases separating them. The CDR3 is made up of 15 amino acids. Germline-derived CDR1 and CDR2 are MNHEY and SVGEGT. The CDR3 reads CASSYFVGGNSPLHF. In DNA, the CDR3 is TGTGCCAGCAGTTACTTCGTCGGAGGTAATTCACCCCTCCACTTT.

This clonotype has a handful of counts. Possible read error: a much larger clone is one base away. This chain uses TRBV27 with TRBJ1-2; D gene unclear. CDR1 is MNHEY and CDR2 is SMNVEV in the germline V gene (reference sequence). The length of the CDR3 is 12 residues. The CDR3 nucleotides read TGTGCCAGCCGTTTGCCAGGCTGGGGCTACACCTTC. The encoded protein is CASRLPGWGYTF.

This clonotype showed up many times. CDR3 sequence reads: CASSPPSGHTEAFF. DNA of the CDR3: TGTGCCAGCTCACCACCATCGGGCCACACTGAAGCTTTCTTT. The V call is TRBV18, the J call TRBJ1-1; D is unclear. Germline V CDR1 and CDR2: KGHSH, LQKENI. The CDR3 is 14 residues long. Trimming removed 0 bases from V and 3 bases from J, with 8 bases in between. Drawing the rest from reference TRBV18 and TRBJ1-1, the complete variable domain is NAGVMQNPRHLVRRRGQEARLRCSPMKGHSHVYWYRQLPEEGLKFMVYLQKENIIDESGMPKERFSAEFPKEGPSILRIQQVVRGDSAAYFCASSPPSGHTEAFFGQGTRLTVV.

This clonotype has a count of ten or more. This rearrangement joins TRBV20-1 to TRBJ2-1; TRBD1 might be the D (5 bases). The CDR3 extends over 15 amino acids. With 6 bases removed from V and 0 bases from J, the gap between germline ends came to 15 bases. Germline CDR1 DFQATT, CDR2 SNEGSKA (reference sequence). This CDR3 reads CSARRVSSSYNEQFF. The CDR3 DNA reads TGCAGTGCCCGCAGGGTTTCGAGCTCCTACAATGAGCAGTTCTTC.

The chain combines TRBV6-6 with TRBJ1-6; D is ambiguous. The CDR3 sequence is 13 residues long. V was shortened by 2 bases and J by 9 bases, with 8 bases between the two germline ends. Looked up from germline, CDR1 is MNHNY and CDR2 is SVGAGI (reference sequence). The CDR3 is CASSYEGGSPLHF. As DNA, the CDR3 is TGTGCCAGCAGTTACGAAGGCGGTTCACCCCTCCACTTT.

This clonotype was observed many times. The gene calls are TRBV29-1 and TRBJ1-5; D is unresolved. The CDR3 is 13 amino acids. V was clipped by 3 bases and J by 6 bases, with 12 bases between them. Germline V lookup: CDR1 SQVTM, CDR2 ANQGSEA. Written as DNA, the CDR3 is TGCAGCGTTGATGCCGGAATCGGTCAGCCCCAGCATTTT. Translating gives CSVDAGIGQPQHF.

This clonotype was picked up many times. This chain uses TRBV20-1 with TRBJ2-7; perhaps TRBD2 as D (5 bases). V was pared by 5 bases and J by 2 bases, with 13 bases between. Germline CDR1 and CDR2: DFQATT and SNEGSKA (reference sequence). This CDR3 comprises 13 residues. CDR3 nucleotides: TGCAGTGCTCCTCAACTAGGCACCTACGAGCAGTACTTC. This translates into CSAPQLGTYEQYF.

This clonotype was found many times. The chain joins TRBV5-1 to TRBJ1-2; TRBD1 matches at 8 bases. CDR1 is SGHRS and CDR2 is YFSETQ in the germline V gene. The CDR3 totals 17 residues. J lost 0 bases, V lost 2 bases, and 9 bases had no gene match. Here the CDR3 DNA reads TGCGCCAGCAGCTTACGTCGGCAGGGGGCCACTAACTATGGCTACACCTTC. This sequence encodes CASSLRRQGATNYGYTF.

There are many counts of this clonotype. The chain combines TRBV7-2 with TRBJ2-7, with D unresolved. Germline CDR1 and CDR2: SGHTA and FQGNSA. V dropped 0 bases and J dropped 6 bases, with 9 bases sitting between them. The length of the CDR3 is 13 residues. The DNA for the CDR3 is TGTGCCAGCAGCTTAGCCAACCGCGGCGAGCAGTACTTC. It codes for CASSLANRGEQYF.

Regarding this clonotype: Being one base from a much bigger clone, this may be a read error. The chain uses TRBV2 and TRBJ1-2; D gene uncertain. The CDR3 sequence is 16 residues long. The germline V gene encodes CDR1 SNHLY and CDR2 FYNNEI. In nucleotides, the CDR3 is TGTGTCAGCAGTGAGTATGCAGTCGGAATAAACTATGGCTACACCTTC. Protein sequence: CVSSEYAVGINYGYTF. The variable domain in full, with the rest retrieved from reference TRBV2 and TRBJ1-2, is EPEVTQTPSHQVTQMGQEVILRCVPISNHLYFYWYRQILGQKVEFLVSFYNNEISEKSEIFDDQFSVERPDGSNFTLKIRSTKLEDSAMYFCVSSEYAVGINYGYTFGSGTRLTVV.

This clonotype appeared many times. J is TRBJ2-7 and V is TRBV5-1; 10 bases fit TRBD1. J lost 6 bases, V lost 4 bases, and 7 bases had no gene match. Germline values: CDR1 SGHRS, CDR2 YFSETQ. This CDR3 has 14 residues. The CDR3 DNA reads TGCGCCAGCAGCGGAGGGACAGGGGTCGGCGAGCAGTACTTC. Translation gives CASSGGTGVGEQYF.

This clonotype was recorded many times. V is TRBV10-3 and J is TRBJ2-7; D gene unclear. The CDR3 loop spans 15 amino acids. V lost 7 bases to trimming and J lost 2 bases, with 18 bases between them. Germline V gene sequence: CDR1 ENHRY, CDR2 SYGVKD. The CDR3 spells CAIIQVGPYTYEQYF. The CDR3 DNA reads TGTGCCATCATCCAGGTGGGCCCATACACCTACGAGCAGTACTTC.

This clonotype was recorded at least ten times. V usage is TRBV10-3 and J usage is TRBJ1-5; D might be TRBD1 (5 bases). V lost 2 bases and J 0 bases, leaving 8 bases between the germline ends. CDR1 and CDR2 (germline): ENHRY, SYGVKD. This CDR3 region has 15 residues. The CDR3 protein is CAISERQNSNQPQHF. The CDR3 DNA sequence: TGTGCCATCAGTGAGCGACAGAATAGCAATCAGCCCCAGCATTTT.

The gene calls are TRBV7-2 and TRBJ2-1; D may be TRBD1 (6 bases). The V and J ends lost 5 bases and 0 bases respectively, with 11 bases between them. The CDR3 sequence is 15 residues long. Per germline, CDR1 SGHTA and CDR2 FQGNSA. CDR3 DNA sequence: TGTGCCAGCAGCCCCAGGACAGCCTCCTACAATGAGCAGTTCTTC. The encoded protein is CASSPRTASYNEQFF.

In this sample, this clonotype is medium-sized (0.01 to 0.1%). The rearrangement links TRBV5-1 to TRBJ2-3; the D gene is possibly TRBD2 (5 bases). The CDR3 loop spans 15 amino acids. Trimming pared 5 bases from V and 6 bases from J, leaving 19 bases between. Germline V gene lookup returns CDR1 SGHRS and CDR2 YFSETQ. The CDR3, as DNA: TGCGCCAGCAGGGATGACCCTCGGCCGGGGGATACGCAGTATTTT. Its protein product is CASRDDPRPGDTQYF.

At least ten counts were recorded for this clonotype. The V call is TRBV7-2, the J call TRBJ2-3; 9 bases match TRBD1. Germline V gene data show CDR1 as SGHTA and CDR2 as FQGNSA. J was trimmed by 4 bases and V by 5 bases; bases with no gene match: 10. CDR3 size: 16 residues. The CDR3 reads CASSEQGAGVSDTQYF. The DNA for the CDR3 is TGTGCCAGCAGCGAACAGGGGGCAGGAGTGTCAGATACGCAGTATTTT.

This clonotype was observed at least ten times. This rearrangement joins TRBV9 to TRBJ2-1, with TRBD1 matching over 7 bases. The CDR3 is made up of 15 amino acids. Germline loops: CDR1 SGDLS, CDR2 YYNGEE. Trimming cost V 4 bases and J 4 bases; bases outside gene matches: 8. The DNA for the CDR3 is TGTGCCAGCAGCACTACCGGGACAGTATACAATGAGCAGTTCTTC. Encoded protein: CASSTTGTVYNEQFF.